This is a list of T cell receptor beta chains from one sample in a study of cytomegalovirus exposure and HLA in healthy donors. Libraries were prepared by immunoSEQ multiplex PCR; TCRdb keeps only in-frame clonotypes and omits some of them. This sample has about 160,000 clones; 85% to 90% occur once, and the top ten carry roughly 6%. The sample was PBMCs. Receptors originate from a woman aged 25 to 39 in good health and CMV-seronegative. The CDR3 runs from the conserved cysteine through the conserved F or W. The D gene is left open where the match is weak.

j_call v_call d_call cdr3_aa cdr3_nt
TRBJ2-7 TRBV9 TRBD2 CASSVAKVAGAEQYF TGTGCCAGCAGCGTAGCTAAGGTAGCGGGAGCCGAGCAGTACTTC
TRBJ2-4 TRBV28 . CASSLGFGQKNIQYF TGTGCCAGCAGTTTAGGGTTTGGTCAGAAAAACATTCAGTACTTC
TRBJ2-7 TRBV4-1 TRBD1 CASSKGQGPYEQYF TGCGCCAGCAGCAAAGGACAGGGGCCCTACGAGCAGTACTTC
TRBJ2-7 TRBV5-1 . CASTLGGSSSYEQYF TGCGCCAGCACGCTTGGGGGCAGCAGCTCCTACGAGCAGTACTTC
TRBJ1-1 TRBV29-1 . CSVRQSLMNTEAFF TGCAGCGTTCGACAATCCCTTATGAACACTGAAGCTTTCTTT
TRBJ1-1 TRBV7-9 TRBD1 CASSSDRENTEAFF TGTGCCAGCAGTTCGGACAGGGAGAACACTGAAGCTTTCTTT
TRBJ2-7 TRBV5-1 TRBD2 CASSQRLAGGAYEQYF TGCGCCAGCAGCCAGAGACTAGCGGGGGGAGCCTACGAGCAGTACTTC
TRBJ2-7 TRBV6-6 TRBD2 CASSYASGNYEQYF TGTGCCAGCAGTTACGCTAGCGGCAACTACGAGCAGTACTTC
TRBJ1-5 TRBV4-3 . CASSQDMAMINQPQHF TGCGCCAGCAGCCAAGATATGGCGATGATCAATCAGCCCCAGCATTTT
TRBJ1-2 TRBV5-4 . CASSLEGSPGGYTF TGTGCCAGCAGCTTGGAAGGGAGCCCCGGTGGCTACACCTTC
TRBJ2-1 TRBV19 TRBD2 CASSMGLAMNEQFF TGTGCCAGTAGTATGGGACTAGCAATGAATGAGCAGTTCTTC
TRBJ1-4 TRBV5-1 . CASSFRAAGDRATNEKLFF TGCGCCAGCAGCTTTAGGGCCGCAGGTGATCGGGCAACTAATGAAAAACTGTTTTTT
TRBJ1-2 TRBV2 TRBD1 CASRDRTGESYGYTF TGTGCCAGCAGGGATCGGACAGGGGAAAGCTATGGCTACACCTTC
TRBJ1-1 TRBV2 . CASIIASWNTEAFF TGTGCCAGCATTATAGCGTCGTGGAACACTGAAGCTTTCTTT
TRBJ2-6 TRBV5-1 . CASSLASSGANVLTF TGCGCCAGCAGCTTGGCCAGCTCTGGGGCCAACGTCCTGACTTTC
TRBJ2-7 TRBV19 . CASSKGFYEQYF TGTGCCAGTAGTAAAGGGTTCTACGAGCAGTACTTC
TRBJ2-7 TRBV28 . CASSRGSYYEQYF TGTGCCAGCAGTAGAGGGAGTTACTACGAGCAGTACTTC